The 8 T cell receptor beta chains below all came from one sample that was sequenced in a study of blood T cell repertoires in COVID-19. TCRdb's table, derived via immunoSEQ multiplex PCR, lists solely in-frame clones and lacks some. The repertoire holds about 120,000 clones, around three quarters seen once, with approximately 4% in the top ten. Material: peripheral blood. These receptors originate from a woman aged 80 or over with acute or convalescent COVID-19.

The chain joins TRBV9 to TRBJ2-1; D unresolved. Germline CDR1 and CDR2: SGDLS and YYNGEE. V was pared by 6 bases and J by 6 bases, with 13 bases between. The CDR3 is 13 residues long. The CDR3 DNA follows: TGTGCCAGCAATCAGCGCGTCGGCAATGAGCAGTTCTTC. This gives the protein CASNQRVGNEQFF.

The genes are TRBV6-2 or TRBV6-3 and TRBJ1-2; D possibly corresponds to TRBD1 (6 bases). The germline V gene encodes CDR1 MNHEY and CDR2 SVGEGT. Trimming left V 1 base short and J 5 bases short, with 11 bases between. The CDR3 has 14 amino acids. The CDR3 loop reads CASSYLGANYGYTF. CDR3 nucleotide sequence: TGTGCCAGCAGTTACTTGGGGGCGAATTATGGCTACACCTTC.

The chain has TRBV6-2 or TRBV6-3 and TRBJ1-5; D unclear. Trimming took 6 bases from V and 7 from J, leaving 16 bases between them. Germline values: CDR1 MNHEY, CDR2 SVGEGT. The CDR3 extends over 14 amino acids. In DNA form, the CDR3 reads TGTGCCAGCAGCTCCAGGACTTGGTACCAGCCCCAGCATTTT. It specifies CASSSRTWYQPQHF.

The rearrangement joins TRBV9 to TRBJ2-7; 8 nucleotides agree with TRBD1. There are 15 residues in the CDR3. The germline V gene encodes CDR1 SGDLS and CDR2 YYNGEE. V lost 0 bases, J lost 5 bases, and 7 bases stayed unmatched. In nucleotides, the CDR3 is TGTGCCAGCAGCGTAGGACAGGGGTCTATCGACGAGCAGTACTTC. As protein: CASSVGQGSIDEQYF.

The CDR3 DNA reads as TGTGCCAGCAGCTCCGGACAGGGAAAAGGACAGCCCCAGCATTTT. Translation gives CASSSGQGKGQPQHF. V usage is TRBV7-8 and J usage is TRBJ1-5, with 8 bases identical to TRBD1. CDR3 length equals 15 residues. Germline CDR1 reads SGHVS; CDR2 reads FQNEAQ. Germline trimming cut 4 bases from V and 7 bases from J; bases unmatched to any gene: 9.

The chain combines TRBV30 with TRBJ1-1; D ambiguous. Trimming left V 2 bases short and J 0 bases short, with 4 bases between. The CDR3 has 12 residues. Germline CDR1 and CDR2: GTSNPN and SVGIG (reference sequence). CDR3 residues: CAWSLVNTEAFF. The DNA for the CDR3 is TGTGCCTGGAGTCTAGTGAACACTGAAGCTTTCTTT.

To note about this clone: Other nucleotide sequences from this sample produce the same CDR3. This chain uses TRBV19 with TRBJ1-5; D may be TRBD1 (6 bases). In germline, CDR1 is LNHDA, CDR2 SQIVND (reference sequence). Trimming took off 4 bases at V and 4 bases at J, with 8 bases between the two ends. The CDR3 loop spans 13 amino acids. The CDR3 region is CASSRDRNQPQHF. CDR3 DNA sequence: TGTGCCAGTAGTAGAGACAGGAATCAGCCCCAGCATTTT.

Here the CDR3 DNA reads TGCGCCAGCAGCTTGGCCGGCGGGAGGGCCTACAATGAGCAGTTCTTC. The encoded protein is CASSLAGGRAYNEQFF. V is TRBV5-1 and J is TRBJ2-1; TRBD2 matches 9 bases. CDR3 length: 16 amino acids. Germline values: CDR1 SGHRS, CDR2 YFSETQ. After removal of 0 bases from V and 2 bases from J, the junction contained 3 bases not matched to a gene.